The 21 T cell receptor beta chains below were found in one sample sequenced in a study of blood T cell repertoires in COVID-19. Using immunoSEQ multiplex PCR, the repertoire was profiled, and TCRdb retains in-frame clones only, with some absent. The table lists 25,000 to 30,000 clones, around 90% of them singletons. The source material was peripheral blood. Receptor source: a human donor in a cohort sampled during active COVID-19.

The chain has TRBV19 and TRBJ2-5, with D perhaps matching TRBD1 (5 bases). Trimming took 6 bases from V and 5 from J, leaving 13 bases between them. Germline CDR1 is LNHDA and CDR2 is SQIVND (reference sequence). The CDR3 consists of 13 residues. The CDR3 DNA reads TGTGCCAGTAGCAAGACAGCACTTGAGACCCAGTACTTC. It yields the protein CASSKTALETQYF.

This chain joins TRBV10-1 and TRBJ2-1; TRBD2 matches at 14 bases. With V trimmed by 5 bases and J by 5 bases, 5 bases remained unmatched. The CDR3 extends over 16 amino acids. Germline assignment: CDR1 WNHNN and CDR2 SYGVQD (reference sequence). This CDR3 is CASSRLAGGRNNEQFF. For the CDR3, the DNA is TGCGCCAGCAGTCGACTAGCGGGAGGGAGGAACAATGAGCAGTTCTTC.

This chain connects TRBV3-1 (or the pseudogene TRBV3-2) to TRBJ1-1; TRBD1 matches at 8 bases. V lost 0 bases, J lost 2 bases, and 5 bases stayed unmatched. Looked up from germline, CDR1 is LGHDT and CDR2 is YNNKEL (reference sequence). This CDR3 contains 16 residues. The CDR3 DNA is TGTGCCAGCAGCCAAGATCGGACAGGGACAAACACTGAAGCTTTCTTT. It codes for CASSQDRTGTNTEAFF.

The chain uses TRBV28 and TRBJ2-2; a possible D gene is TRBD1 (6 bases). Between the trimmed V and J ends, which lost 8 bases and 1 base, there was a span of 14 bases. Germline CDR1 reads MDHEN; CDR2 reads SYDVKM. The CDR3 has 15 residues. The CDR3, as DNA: TGTGCCAGCCGAAAACACAGGGAGAACACCGGGGAGCTGTTTTTT. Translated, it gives CASRKHRENTGELFF.

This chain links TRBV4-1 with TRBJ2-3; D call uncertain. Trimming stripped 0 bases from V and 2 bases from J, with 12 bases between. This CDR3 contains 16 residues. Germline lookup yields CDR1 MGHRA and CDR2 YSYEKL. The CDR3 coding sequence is TGCGCCAGCAGCCAAGAAACGGTCCCTTCCACAGATACGCAGTATTTT. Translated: CASSQETVPSTDTQYF.

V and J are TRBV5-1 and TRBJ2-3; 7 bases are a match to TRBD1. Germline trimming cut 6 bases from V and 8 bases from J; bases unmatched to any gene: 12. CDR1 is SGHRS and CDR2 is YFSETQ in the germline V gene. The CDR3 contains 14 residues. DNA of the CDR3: TGCGCCAGCACGGGACAGTCTACGTCGAGTACGCAGTATTTT. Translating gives CASTGQSTSSTQYF.

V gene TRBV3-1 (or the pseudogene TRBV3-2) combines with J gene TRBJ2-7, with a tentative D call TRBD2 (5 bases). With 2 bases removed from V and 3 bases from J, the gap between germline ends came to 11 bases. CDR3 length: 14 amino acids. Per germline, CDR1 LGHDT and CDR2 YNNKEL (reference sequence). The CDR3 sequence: CASSQRNGNYEQYF. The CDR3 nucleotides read TGTGCCAGCAGCCAAAGAAACGGGAACTACGAGCAGTACTTC.

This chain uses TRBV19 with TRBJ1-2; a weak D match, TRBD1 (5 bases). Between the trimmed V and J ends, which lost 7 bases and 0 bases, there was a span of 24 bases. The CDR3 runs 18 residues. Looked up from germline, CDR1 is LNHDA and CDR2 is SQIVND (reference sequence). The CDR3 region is CASNPPDSSDTPNYGYTF. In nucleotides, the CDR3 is TGTGCCAGTAATCCGCCCGACAGCTCCGATACCCCTAACTATGGCTACACCTTC.

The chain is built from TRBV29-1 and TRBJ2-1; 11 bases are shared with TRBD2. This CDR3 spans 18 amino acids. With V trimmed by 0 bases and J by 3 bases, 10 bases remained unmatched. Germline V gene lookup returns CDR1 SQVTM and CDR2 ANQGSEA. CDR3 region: CSVEDTSGSHIGYNEQFF. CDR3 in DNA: TGCAGCGTTGAAGACACTAGCGGGAGTCATATCGGCTACAATGAGCAGTTCTTC.

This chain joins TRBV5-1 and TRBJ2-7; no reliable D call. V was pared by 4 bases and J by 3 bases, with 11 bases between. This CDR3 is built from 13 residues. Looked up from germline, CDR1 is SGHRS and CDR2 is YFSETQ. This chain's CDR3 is CASSLGQDYEQYF. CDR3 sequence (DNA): TGCGCCAGCAGCCTCGGTCAGGACTACGAGCAGTACTTC.

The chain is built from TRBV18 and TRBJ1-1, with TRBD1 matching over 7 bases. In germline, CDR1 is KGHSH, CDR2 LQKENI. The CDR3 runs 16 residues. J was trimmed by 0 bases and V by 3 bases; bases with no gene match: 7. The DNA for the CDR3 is TGTGCCAGCTCACCGAGTCGGGACAGACTGAACACTGAAGCTTTCTTT. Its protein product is CASSPSRDRLNTEAFF. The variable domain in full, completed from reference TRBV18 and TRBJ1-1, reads NAGVMQNPRHLVRRRGQEARLRCSPMKGHSHVYWYRQLPEEGLKFMVYLQKENIIDESGMPKERFSAEFPKEGPSILRIQQVVRGDSAAYFCASSPSRDRLNTEAFFGQGTRLTVV.

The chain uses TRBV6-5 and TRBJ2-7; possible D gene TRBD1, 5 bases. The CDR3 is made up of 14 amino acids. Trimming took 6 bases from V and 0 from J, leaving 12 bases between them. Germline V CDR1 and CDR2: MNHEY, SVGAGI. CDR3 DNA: TGTGCCAGCAGCCAGGACACCAGCTCCTACGAGCAGTACTTC. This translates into CASSQDTSSYEQYF.

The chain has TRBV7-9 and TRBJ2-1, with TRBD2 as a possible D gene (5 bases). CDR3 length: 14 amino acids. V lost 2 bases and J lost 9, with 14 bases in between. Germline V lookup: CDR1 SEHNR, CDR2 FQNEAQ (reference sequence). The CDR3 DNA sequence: TGTGCCAGCAGCTTAAACTCGTATGAGGGTGAGCAGTTCTTC. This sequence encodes CASSLNSYEGEQFF.

For the CDR3, the DNA is TGTGCCAGTAGTCCCTCCCCCATTGGAGCCCCCCAGCATTTT. It encodes CASSPSPIGAPQHF. The chain joins TRBV19 to TRBJ1-5; no clear D gene. The germline gives CDR1 LNHDA, CDR2 SQIVND (reference sequence). The CDR3 runs 14 residues. V lost 5 bases and J lost 10, with 18 bases in between. Full variable domain (rest looked up from reference TRBV19 and TRBJ1-5): DGGITQSPKYLFRKEGQNVTLSCEQNLNHDAMYWYRQDPGQGLRLIYYSQIVNDFQKGDIAEGYSVSREKKESFPLTVTSAQKNPTAFYLCASSPSPIGAPQHFGDGTRLSIL.

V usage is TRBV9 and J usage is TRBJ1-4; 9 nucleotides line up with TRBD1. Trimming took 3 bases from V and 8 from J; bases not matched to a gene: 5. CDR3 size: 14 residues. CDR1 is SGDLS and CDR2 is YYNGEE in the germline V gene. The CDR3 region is CASSEGQGYEKLFF. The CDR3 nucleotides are TGTGCCAGCAGCGAGGGACAGGGTTACGAAAAACTGTTTTTT.

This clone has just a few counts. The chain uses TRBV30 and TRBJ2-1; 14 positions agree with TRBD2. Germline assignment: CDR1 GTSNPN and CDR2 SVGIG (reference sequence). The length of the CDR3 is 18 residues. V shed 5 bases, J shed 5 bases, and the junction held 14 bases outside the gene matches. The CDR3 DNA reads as TGTGCCTGGTTCCGACCCCCGGGACTAGCGGGGGTTAACAATGAGCAGTTCTTC. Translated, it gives CAWFRPPGLAGVNNEQFF. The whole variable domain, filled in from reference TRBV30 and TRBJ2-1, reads SQTIHQWPATLVQPVGSPLSLECTVEGTSNPNLYWYRQAAGRGLQLLFYSVGIGQISSEVPQNLSASRPQDRQFILSSKKLLLSDSGFYLCAWFRPPGLAGVNNEQFFGPGTRLTVL.

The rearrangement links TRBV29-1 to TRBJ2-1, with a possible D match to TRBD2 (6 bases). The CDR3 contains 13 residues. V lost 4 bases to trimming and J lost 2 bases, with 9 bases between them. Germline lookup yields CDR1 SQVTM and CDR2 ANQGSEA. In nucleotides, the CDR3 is TGCAGCGTTGGGGGGGTTGCCTACAATGAGCAGTTCTTC. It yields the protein CSVGGVAYNEQFF.

The CDR3 protein is CASSEQGGKTEAFF. The CDR3 nucleotides are TGTGCCAGCAGTGAACAGGGGGGAAAAACTGAAGCTTTCTTT. The chain joins TRBV2 to TRBJ1-1; TRBD1 agrees at 7 bases. The CDR3 runs to 14 residues. Germline CDR1 reads SNHLY; CDR2 reads FYNNEI. V dropped 2 bases and J dropped 5; count of bases not matched to a gene: 5.

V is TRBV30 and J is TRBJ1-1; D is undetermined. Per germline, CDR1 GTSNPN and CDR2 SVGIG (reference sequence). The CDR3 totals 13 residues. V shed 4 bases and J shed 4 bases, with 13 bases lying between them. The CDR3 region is CAWTGFEGTEAFF. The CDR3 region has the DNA TGTGCCTGGACCGGGTTTGAGGGCACTGAAGCTTTCTTT.

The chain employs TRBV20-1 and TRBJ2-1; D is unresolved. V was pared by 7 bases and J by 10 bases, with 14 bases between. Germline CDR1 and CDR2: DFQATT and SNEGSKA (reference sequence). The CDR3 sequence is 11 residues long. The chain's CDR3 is CSGSRATEQFF. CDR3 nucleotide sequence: TGCAGTGGGTCGCGAGCGACGGAGCAGTTCTTC.

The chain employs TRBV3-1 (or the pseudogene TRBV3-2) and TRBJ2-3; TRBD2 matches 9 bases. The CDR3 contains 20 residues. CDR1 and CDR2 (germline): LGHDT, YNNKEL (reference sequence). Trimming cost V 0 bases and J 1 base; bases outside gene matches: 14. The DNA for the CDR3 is TGTGCCAGCAGCCAAGATAGTCTAGCGGGGAAATCCACCCGCACAGATACGCAGTATTTT. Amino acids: CASSQDSLAGKSTRTDTQYF.